The present T cell receptor (beta chain) was sequenced within a study of OX40 agonist ivuxolimab in advanced cancers. Across the whole study: Each dose-escalation patient presented with hepatocellular carcinoma, melanoma, renal cell or head and neck cancer. Three patients got partial responses; one had hepatocellular carcinoma and two had cutaneous melanoma. General study findings and limits: At 0.1 to 3.0 mg/kg, CD4+ and CD8+ blood T cells expanded clonally by week 6.

Repertoires were generated with immunoSEQ multiplex PCR, while TCRdb's copy carries only in-frame clones and drops some. The sample lists tens of thousands of clones, 77% occurring once. Germline V CDR1 and CDR2: SGHTA, FQGNSA. With 2 bases removed from V and 7 bases from J, the gap between germline ends came to 14 bases. The CDR3 length is 14 residues. This clone appeared once. Its cognate antigen is unknown. This clonotype was obtained from an adult with an advanced solid tumor such as melanoma, head and neck, liver or kidney cancer. Sequenced material: CD4+ or CD8+ T cells sorted from blood, taken in a trial of the OX40 agonist ivuxolimab. The V gene is TRBV7-2, the J gene TRBJ1-2; possibly TRBD1 for D (5 bases). The CDR3, as DNA: TGTGCCAGCAGCTTAACCGGACAAGGTCGTGGCTACACCTTC. Residues: CASSLTGQGRGYTF.